The 18 T cell receptor beta chains given below trace back to one sample, sequenced in a study of a mutant IDH1 vaccine in newly diagnosed glioma. The data were produced by immunoSEQ multiplex PCR, yet TCRdb's version contains in-frame clones alone and is incomplete. Of about 33,000 clones listed, around 87% are singletons. Their antigens remain unidentified. Time point here: week 23, last vaccination. Doses comprised 300 ug of mutant IDH1 20-mer peptide each, plus topical imiquimod. Sequenced material: PBMCs, taken from a glioma patient whose treatment included an IDH1 peptide vaccine. Receptors originate from a man between 40 and 49 years old with glioma.

The V call is TRBV5-1, the J call TRBJ1-4, with a possible D match to TRBD1 (5 bases). The CDR3 consists of 15 residues. The V end was cut by 0 bases, the J end by 7 bases, with 13 bases between. Germline V lookup: CDR1 SGHRS, CDR2 YFSETQ. CDR3 sequence: CASSLAGGEGEKLFF. The CDR3 nucleotides read TGCGCCAGCAGCTTGGCCGGAGGGGAGGGTGAAAAACTGTTTTTT.

The CDR3: CAWRPGQGIAGANVLTF. The CDR3 region has the DNA TGTGCCTGGAGGCCGGGACAGGGGATCGCTGGGGCCAACGTCCTGACTTTC. The chain has TRBV30 and TRBJ2-6, with TRBD1 identical over 10 bases. Germline values: CDR1 GTSNPN, CDR2 SVGIG (reference sequence). This CDR3 contains 17 residues. V gave up 3 bases and J gave up 2 bases; unmatched junction bases: 7.

V usage is TRBV28 and J usage is TRBJ2-5; D may be TRBD2 (7 bases). The CDR3 is 16 amino acids. Germline V gene sequence: CDR1 MDHEN, CDR2 SYDVKM. V lost 5 bases, J lost 1 base, and 17 bases lay in between. The CDR3 DNA reads TGTGCCAGCAGTAGAGGGCGGGGGCCTCTCCAAGAGACCCAGTACTTC. It yields the protein CASSRGRGPLQETQYF.

This clone was observed a single time. V and J are TRBV4-1 and TRBJ1-1, with D maybe TRBD1 (5 bases). The CDR3 runs to 13 residues. Trimming shortened V by 1 base and J by 10 bases, and 13 bases separated the two germline ends. Germline V gene sequence: CDR1 MGHRA, CDR2 YSYEKL. The CDR3 here is CASSQGREGPAFF. CDR3 sequence (DNA): TGCGCCAGCAGCCAAGGGCGAGAGGGGCCAGCTTTCTTT.

The J gene is TRBJ2-7, the V gene TRBV1; the table's D gene call, TRBD2, was not cross checked with the DNA. TRBV1 is designated a pseudogene. The CDR3 sequence is 18 residues long. For the CDR3, the DNA is TGCACCAGCAGCCAATGGGATCGAGGAGCGGACCCCTCCTACGAGCAGTACTTC. Its translation: CTSSQWDRGADPSYEQYF.

This clone is a singleton in its sample. The V and J genes are TRBV27 and TRBJ1-3, with D uncertain. V lost 1 base and J lost 1, with 8 bases in between. The CDR3 length is 15 residues. Germline V gives CDR1 MNHEY, CDR2 SMNVEV (reference sequence). CDR3 nucleotide sequence: TGTGCCAGCAGTTTATGGGGATCATCTGGAAACACCATATATTTT. Translating gives CASSLWGSSGNTIYF.

V is TRBV18 and J is TRBJ1-1; no clear D gene. Trimming left V 3 bases short and J 7 bases short, with 15 bases between. The CDR3 length is 14 residues. Germline CDR1 KGHSH, CDR2 LQKENI. This CDR3 is CASSPSRGENEAFF. As DNA, the CDR3 is TGTGCCAGCTCACCGTCACGTGGCGAAAATGAAGCTTTCTTT.

This clone came up once. The V call is TRBV5-1, the J call TRBJ2-2, with D possibly TRBD2 on 6 matching bases. The CDR3 loop spans 13 amino acids. Deletions cut 3 bases from V and 3 bases from J, with 6 bases between. Germline assignment: CDR1 SGHRS and CDR2 YFSETQ. The CDR3 sequence is CASSWRDTGELFF. CDR3 DNA sequence: TGCGCCAGCAGCTGGAGGGACACCGGGGAGCTGTTTTTT.

The V gene is TRBV5-6, the J gene TRBJ1-4; D unresolved. Trimming stripped 2 bases from V and 1 base from J, with 0 bases between. CDR1 is SGHDT and CDR2 is YYEEEE in the germline V gene. The CDR3 consists of 12 residues. The CDR3 is CASSLTNEKLFF. Here the CDR3 DNA reads TGTGCCAGCAGCTTAACTAATGAAAAACTGTTTTTT.

The chain couples TRBV10-3 to TRBJ1-5; 7 positions match TRBD1. Germline lookup yields CDR1 ENHRY and CDR2 SYGVKD. CDR3 length: 16 residues. Trimming at V came to 2 bases and at J to 2 bases, leaving 6 bases not matched to a gene. The CDR3 DNA sequence: TGTGCCATCAGTGAGAGGGACAGAGGTGGCAATCAGCCCCAGCATTTT. Its protein is CAISERDRGGNQPQHF.

This clone was seen a single time. V and J are TRBV5-1 and TRBJ2-1, with 11 bases lining up with TRBD2. Germline CDR1 SGHRS, CDR2 YFSETQ. This CDR3 region has 15 residues. The trim removed 0 bases at V and 5 bases at J, leaving 1 base unmatched. The CDR3, as DNA: TGCGCCAGCAGCTTGGGACTAGCGGGAAACAATGAGCAGTTCTTC. The encoded protein is CASSLGLAGNNEQFF.

The V and J genes are TRBV5-6 and TRBJ2-3; possibly TRBD1 or TRBD2 for D (5 bases each). The V end lost 1 base, the J end lost 1 base, and 10 bases lay between the germline ends. The CDR3 is 15 amino acids. Per germline, CDR1 SGHDT and CDR2 YYEEEE. CDR3 sequence reads: CASSLSGRGTDTQYF. The CDR3 DNA reads as TGTGCCAGCAGCTTGTCAGGGAGAGGCACAGATACGCAGTATTTT.

The chain joins TRBV30 to TRBJ1-5, with 7 nucleotides matching TRBD1. The germline CDR1 and CDR2 sequences are GTSNPN and SVGIG (reference sequence). The CDR3 extends over 14 amino acids. Trimming cost V 4 bases and J 6 bases; bases outside gene matches: 9. CDR3 in amino acids: CAWNSRQGGQPQHF. The CDR3 DNA reads TGTGCCTGGAATTCCCGACAGGGCGGTCAGCCCCAGCATTTT.

The gene calls are TRBV7-9 and TRBJ2-1; D possibly corresponds to TRBD1 (5 bases). Per germline, CDR1 SEHNR and CDR2 FQNEAQ (reference sequence). V lost 2 bases, J lost 5 bases, and 7 bases lay in between. This CDR3 is 13 amino acids long. CDR3 region: CASSLIGDNEQFF. The CDR3 DNA is TGTGCCAGCAGCTTAATAGGGGACAATGAGCAGTTCTTC.

CDR3 in amino acids: CASSTTGIGAYEQYV. CDR3 in DNA: TGTGCCAGCAGCACCACGGGAATTGGGGCCTACGAGCAGTACGTC. This chain joins TRBV5-6 and TRBJ2-7, with D perhaps TRBD2 (5 bases). The V and J ends lost 4 bases and 2 bases respectively, with 16 bases between them. The CDR3 loop spans 15 amino acids. CDR1 and CDR2 (germline): SGHDT, YYEEEE.

This clone came up once. The junction departs from the called germline gene at one end, perhaps through a read error. CDR3 in DNA: TGCGCCAGCAGCCAAGATTCAGGACTAGCGGGAGGGGCGGAGGTCTTC. Encoded protein: CASSQDSGLAGGAEVF. The chain is built from TRBV4-1 and TRBJ2-1, with 15 bases lining up with TRBD2. There are 16 residues in the CDR3. Germline values: CDR1 MGHRA, CDR2 YSYEKL.

The chain employs TRBV5-1 and TRBJ2-7, with D uncertain. Germline-derived CDR1 and CDR2 are SGHRS and YFSETQ. Trimming stripped 0 bases from V and 3 bases from J, with 7 bases between. The CDR3 is 13 amino acids. The CDR3 sequence is CASSLAQDYEQYF. Written as DNA, the CDR3 is TGCGCCAGCAGCTTGGCACAAGACTACGAGCAGTACTTC.

This rearrangement joins TRBV14 to TRBJ2-1; D unclear. Germline loops: CDR1 SGHDN, CDR2 FVKESK. Trimming removed 0 bases from V and 4 bases from J, with 13 bases in between. There are 16 residues in the CDR3. Here the CDR3 DNA reads TGTGCCAGCAGCCAAGATAGACCGTATACTTACAATGAGCAGTTCTTC. This gives the protein CASSQDRPYTYNEQFF.